This T cell receptor (beta chain) was observed in a study of T cells in Graves' hyperthyroidism and ophthalmopathy. Findings and caveats of the study: Stable hyperthyroidism was separated from ophthalmopathy by a model based on 13 V-J features. Blood shared most expanded thyroid clonotypes above 0.001.

Used for diagnoses were clinical symptoms, serum thyroxine and TRAb, thyroid ultrasound and orbital computed tomography. Amplified TCR beta CDR3 regions came from RNA transcripts. TCR CDR3 underwent first-round RT-PCR with the HTBI primer set. TCRdb recomputed calls from the multiplex PCR reads with MiXCR, one row per CDR3 protein. The sample gives roughly 500,000 distinct CDR3 sequences, roughly 46% of which show up once; under 20% is in the top ten. As for this clonotype: Its antigen is unknown.

Deletions cut 7 bases from V and 1 base from J, with 10 bases between. This CDR3 spans 13 amino acids. CDR1 is ENHRY and CDR2 is SYGVKD in the germline V gene. Sequencing was carried out using peripheral blood or thyroid tissue (not recorded which). This chain uses TRBV10-3 with TRBJ2-5; D is undetermined. The receptor comes from an adult woman with Graves' disease, either hyperthyroidism or ophthalmopathy (not recorded which). The CDR3 DNA is TGTGCCATCACCGTCGGGCCCCAAGAGACCCAGTACTTC. Its protein is CAITVGPQETQYF.